The clone carrying this T cell receptor (beta chain) was found many times. The sample originates from a study of patients and donors after allogeneic stem cell transplantation. TCRdb reanalysed the RT-PCR reads using MiXCR and keeps one entry per CDR3 protein. The sample comprises approximately 430,000 distinct CDR3 sequences, roughly 17% of which are singletons, and over 6% rests with the top ten. Germline CDR1 and CDR2: ENHRY and SYGVKD. Unmatched junction bases numbered 13, after V lost 7 bases and J lost 5 bases. The CDR3 runs 16 residues. The material sequenced was blood, either unsorted or a sorted T cell fraction (not recorded which). The TCR sequence derives from a human donor who was either an allogeneic HSCT recipient or a stem cell or donor lymphocyte infusion donor (not recorded which). It is not recorded whose cells these are; they may come from a transplant donor. This chain links TRBV10-3 with TRBJ2-3; 9 nucleotides line up with TRBD2. CDR3 amino acids: CAIKGWASGMGDTQYF. The CDR3 DNA sequence: TGTGCCATCAAGGGATGGGCTAGCGGGATGGGAGATACGCAGTATTTT.